This is a list of T cell receptor beta chains from one sample in a study of Graves' ophthalmopathy and Graves' hyperthyroidism. TCRdb independently ran MiXCR on the multiplex PCR reads; one entry per CDR3 protein. The sample includes hundreds of thousands of distinct CDR3 sequences, roughly 14% seen only once; the top ten take approximately 7%. The sequenced sample consisted of peripheral blood. Source of these receptors: a young woman with stable Graves' hyperthyroidism. Both conserved end residues are part of each CDR3. The D gene is left open where the match is weak. Not all rows give a size; the values are once, few, many and, for expanded clones, a class.

V: TRBV29-1
D: .
size: many
J: TRBJ1-1
CDR3: CSVAWGTFGNTEAFF
DNA: TGCAGCGTTGCGTGGGGGACGTTTGGGAACACTGAAGCTTTCTTT

V: TRBV6-1
D: .
size: many
J: TRBJ1-5
CDR3: CASSERRSGLLNQPQHF
DNA: TGTGCCAGCAGTGAACGCAGATCGGGACTCCTCAATCAGCCCCAGCATTTT

V: TRBV18
D: .
size: few
J: TRBJ1-5
CDR3: CASSPRGARASNQPQHF
DNA: TGTGCCAGCTCACCACGGGGAGCCAGGGCAAGCAATCAGCCCCAGCATTTT

V: TRBV6-5
D: .
size: .
J: TRBJ1-2
CDR3: CASSYIGADYGYTF
DNA: TGTGCCAGCAGTTACATCGGGGCCGACTATGGCTACACCTTC

V: TRBV19
D: .
size: .
J: TRBJ1-5
CDR3: CASAPLSRQARNQPQHF
DNA: TGTGCCAGTGCCCCTCTATCTAGACAGGCCCGCAATCAGCCCCAGCATTTT

V: TRBV14
D: TRBD2
size: few
J: TRBJ2-3
CDR3: CASSRKVWRGFHDTQYF
DNA: TGTGCCAGCAGCCGAAAGGTCTGGCGGGGGTTCCACGATACGCAGTATTTT

V: TRBV6-4
D: .
size: many
J: TRBJ2-2
CDR3: CASSREGTGELFF
DNA: TGTGCCAGCAGCCGCGAGGGGACCGGGGAGCTGTTTTTT

V: TRBV24-1
D: .
size: many
J: TRBJ2-7
CDR3: CATSDLTAGGYEQYF
DNA: TGTGCCACCAGTGATTTGACCGCCGGGGGATACGAGCAGTACTTC

V: TRBV6-5
D: .
size: many
J: TRBJ1-5
CDR3: CASSYSRSTNQPQHF
DNA: TGTGCCAGCAGTTACTCCAGATCCACTAATCAGCCCCAGCATTTT

V: TRBV12-5
D: .
size: many
J: TRBJ1-1
CDR3: CASARANTEAFF
DNA: TGTGCTAGTGCCCGTGCGAACACTGAAGCTTTCTTT

V: TRBV20-1
D: TRBD1
size: many
J: TRBJ1-5
CDR3: CSARDQSDRDNQPQHF
DNA: TGCAGTGCTAGAGATCAATCGGACAGGGATAATCAGCCCCAGCATTTT

V: TRBV7-9
D: .
size: many
J: TRBJ1-1
CDR3: CASRRGRGGNTEAFF
DNA: TGTGCCAGCAGACGAGGACGGGGGGGGAACACTGAAGCTTTCTTT

V: TRBV7-2
D: .
size: many
J: TRBJ1-1
CDR3: CASSLLSGTEAFF
DNA: TGTGCCAGCAGCTTACTGAGTGGCACTGAAGCTTTCTTT

V: TRBV28
D: .
size: .
J: TRBJ2-7
CDR3: CASSDPTESYVGEQYF
DNA: TGTGCCAGCAGTGACCCGACAGAAAGCTACGTCGGCGAGCAGTACTTC

V: TRBV7-9
D: TRBD1
size: few
J: TRBJ1-6
CDR3: CASSPGTGTNSPLHF
DNA: TGTGCCAGCAGCCCCGGGACAGGGACTAATTCACCCCTCCACTTT

V: TRBV20-1
D: TRBD1
size: many
J: TRBJ1-6
CDR3: CSAGTGGEYNSPLHF
DNA: TGCAGTGCTGGGACAGGGGGAGAATATAATTCACCCCTCCACTTT

V: TRBV11-1
D: .
size: many
J: TRBJ2-5
CDR3: CASSLGFLQETQYF
DNA: TGTGCCAGCAGCTTAGGATTCCTCCAAGAGACCCAGTACTTC

V: TRBV5-1
D: .
size: many
J: TRBJ1-2
CDR3: CASREWDFNYGYTF
DNA: TGCGCCAGCAGAGAATGGGACTTTAACTATGGCTACACCTTC

V: TRBV7-2
D: .
size: many
J: TRBJ1-5
CDR3: CASSPSGGLSNQPQHF
DNA: TGTGCCAGCAGCCCAAGTGGGGGACTGAGCAATCAGCCCCAGCATTTT

V: TRBV12-3/TRBV12-4
D: .
size: .
J: TRBJ2-7
CDR3: CASSYSSGGPSYEQYF
DNA: TGTGCCAGCAGCTATTCCTCGGGCGGGCCATCCTACGAGCAGTACTTC

V: TRBV5-1
D: TRBD2
size: many
J: TRBJ2-5
CDR3: CASSIAGEVLETQYF
DNA: TGCGCCAGCAGTATAGCGGGGGAGGTCCTGGAGACCCAGTACTTC

V: TRBV2
D: TRBD2
size: many
J: TRBJ2-5
CDR3: CASNGVLNKRGVRETQYF
DNA: TGTGCCAGCAACGGAGTACTCAACAAGCGGGGGGTCCGGGAGACCCAGTACTTC

V: TRBV6-2/TRBV6-3
D: TRBD2
size: .
J: TRBJ2-7
CDR3: CASSYRSTSGWSSYEQYF
DNA: TGTGCCAGCAGTTACCGGTCGACTAGCGGGTGGAGCTCCTACGAGCAGTACTTC

V: TRBV28
D: TRBD1
size: .
J: TRBJ1-5
CDR3: CASKTRGQGSYQPQHF
DNA: TGTGCCAGCAAAACTAGGGGACAGGGTAGCTATCAGCCCCAGCATTTT

V: TRBV20-1
D: .
size: many
J: TRBJ1-1
CDR3: CSAEIQGPEAFF
DNA: TGCAGTGCCGAAATACAGGGCCCTGAAGCTTTCTTT

V: TRBV5-1
D: TRBD1
size: many
J: TRBJ1-1
CDR3: CASSVDRVRNTEAFF
DNA: TGCGCCAGCAGCGTGGACAGGGTTCGGAACACTGAAGCTTTCTTT

V: TRBV5-1
D: .
size: once
J: TRBJ2-7
CDR3: CASGPETSQLYF
DNA: TGCGCCAGCGGCCCCGAGACTAGTCAATTATACTTC

V: TRBV7-8
D: .
size: many
J: TRBJ1-1
CDR3: CASSFYTEGAFF
DNA: TGTGCCAGCAGCTTTTACACTGAGGGAGCTTTCTTT

V: TRBV12-3/TRBV12-4
D: TRBD1
size: many
J: TRBJ1-1
CDR3: CASNQDRGWTEAFF
DNA: TGTGCCAGCAACCAGGACAGGGGATGGACTGAAGCTTTCTTT

V: TRBV29-1
D: TRBD1
size: .
J: TRBJ1-2
CDR3: CSVEGVGQGASGYTF
DNA: TGCAGCGTTGAAGGTGTGGGACAGGGGGCAAGTGGCTACACCTTC

V: TRBV12-3/TRBV12-4
D: .
size: many
J: TRBJ2-7
CDR3: CASSLPGIDEQYF
DNA: TGTGCCAGCAGTTTACCAGGGATTGACGAGCAGTACTTC

V: TRBV6-2/TRBV6-3
D: .
size: once
J: TRBJ1-1
CDR3: CASRGGQGHAFF
DNA: TGTGCCAGCAGGGGCGGCCAGGGACATGCTTTCTTT

V: TRBV12-3/TRBV12-4
D: .
size: .
J: TRBJ1-1
CDR3: CASRLVDAEAFF
DNA: TGTGCCAGCAGACTGGTAGACGCTGAAGCTTTCTTT

V: TRBV11-1
D: TRBD1
size: .
J: TRBJ1-1
CDR3: CASSPRDRASEAFF
DNA: TGTGCCAGCAGCCCCCGGGACAGGGCTTCTGAAGCTTTCTTT

V: TRBV29-1
D: .
size: many
J: TRBJ1-2
CDR3: CSVRTGLYGYTF
DNA: TGCAGCGTTCGTACAGGGCTTTATGGCTACACCTTC

V: TRBV12-3/TRBV12-4
D: .
size: many
J: TRBJ1-2
CDR3: CASSLDAATVLGYTF
DNA: TGTGCCAGCAGTTTAGATGCCGCGACAGTCCTTGGCTACACCTTC

V: TRBV28
D: TRBD2
size: .
J: TRBJ2-7
CDR3: CASSLGTSGRGAAYF
DNA: TGTGCCAGCAGTTTGGGGACTAGCGGGAGGGGGGCCGCGTACTTC

V: TRBV12-3/TRBV12-4
D: .
size: many
J: TRBJ2-7
CDR3: CASKPAIYDEQYF
DNA: TGTGCCAGCAAACCCGCGATATACGACGAGCAGTACTTC

V: TRBV12-3/TRBV12-4
D: TRBD1
size: many
J: TRBJ1-2
CDR3: CASSVRPGQGNGYTF
DNA: TGTGCCAGCAGTGTCAGACCGGGACAGGGGAATGGCTACACCTTC

V: TRBV12-3/TRBV12-4
D: .
size: many
J: TRBJ2-7
CDR3: CASSLDGPFYEQYF
DNA: TGTGCCAGCAGTTTGGACGGACCATTCTACGAGCAGTACTTC

V: TRBV20-1
D: TRBD1
size: many
J: TRBJ1-1
CDR3: CSAPRIQGAEGNTEAFF
DNA: TGCAGTGCGCCCCGGATTCAGGGGGCGGAAGGGAACACTGAAGCTTTCTTT

V: TRBV11-2
D: TRBD1
size: many
J: TRBJ1-1
CDR3: CASRWDRGPFGTEAFF
DNA: TGTGCCAGCAGGTGGGACAGGGGGCCTTTCGGCACTGAAGCTTTCTTT

V: TRBV12-3/TRBV12-4
D: .
size: .
J: TRBJ1-6
CDR3: CASSLAHSSYNSPLHF
DNA: TGTGCCAGCAGCCTGGCGCATAGCTCCTATAATTCACCCCTCCACTTT

V: TRBV2
D: .
size: .
J: TRBJ1-5
CDR3: CASSPHDGGNQPQHF
DNA: TGTGCCAGCAGCCCCCATGACGGGGGCAATCAGCCCCAGCATTTT

V: TRBV29-1
D: .
size: many
J: TRBJ1-2
CDR3: CSVDPTGYGYTF
DNA: TGCAGCGTTGACCCGACAGGCTATGGCTACACCTTC

V: TRBV20-1
D: .
size: many
J: TRBJ1-2
CDR3: CSARDSRGQPHYGYTF
DNA: TGCAGTGCTAGAGATAGTAGGGGCCAACCCCACTATGGCTACACCTTC

V: TRBV14
D: .
size: few
J: TRBJ2-5
CDR3: CASSHSGGSETQYF
DNA: TGTGCCAGCAGCCACTCCGGCGGGTCGGAGACCCAGTACTTC

V: TRBV20-1
D: .
size: many
J: TRBJ1-1
CDR3: CSARPTGPRDTEAFF
DNA: TGCAGTGCTCGACCCACGGGACCGAGGGACACTGAAGCTTTCTTT

V: TRBV11-2
D: .
size: many
J: TRBJ2-5
CDR3: CASSWGTEETQYF
DNA: TGTGCCAGCAGCTGGGGGACGGAAGAGACCCAGTACTTC

V: TRBV6-2/TRBV6-3
D: TRBD2
size: once
J: TRBJ2-7
CDR3: CASSLNSGGPEYEQYF
DNA: TGTGCCAGCAGTTTAAATTCGGGAGGGCCTGAATACGAGCAGTACTTC

V: TRBV24-1
D: .
size: many
J: TRBJ2-7
CDR3: CATGAGSSYEQYF
DNA: TGTGCCACCGGGGCGGGCAGCTCCTACGAGCAGTACTTC

V: TRBV11-1
D: TRBD2
size: many
J: TRBJ2-5
CDR3: CASSLVGTSGFSQETQYF
DNA: TGTGCCAGCAGCTTAGTCGGGACTAGCGGGTTTTCGCAAGAGACCCAGTACTTC

V: TRBV11-2
D: .
size: many
J: TRBJ2-5
CDR3: CASSLVQEETQYF
DNA: TGTGCCAGCAGCTTAGTCCAGGAGGAGACCCAGTACTTC

V: TRBV6-1
D: .
size: .
J: TRBJ1-6
CDR3: CASSEWGEDSYNSPLHF
DNA: TGTGCCAGCAGTGAATGGGGAGAAGACTCCTATAATTCACCCCTCCACTTT

V: TRBV29-1
D: TRBD2
size: many
J: TRBJ2-7
CDR3: CSVGGGDYEQYF
DNA: TGCAGCGTTGGCGGGGGAGACTACGAGCAGTACTTC

V: TRBV7-9
D: .
size: .
J: TRBJ2-2
CDR3: CASTIFLGGAGELFF
DNA: TGTGCCAGCACCATCTTCCTGGGTGGGGCCGGGGAGCTGTTTTTT

V: TRBV14
D: TRBD1
size: few
J: TRBJ1-2
CDR3: CASSPYKGTAAHNYGYTF
DNA: TGTGCCAGCAGCCCCTACAAAGGGACAGCCGCTCATAACTATGGCTACACCTTC

V: TRBV28
D: TRBD1
size: many
J: TRBJ2-7
CDR3: CASRETGGNYEQYF
DNA: TGTGCCAGCAGAGAGACAGGGGGCAACTACGAGCAGTACTTC

V: TRBV7-2
D: .
size: many
J: TRBJ1-6
CDR3: CASSLRRASPNSPLHF
DNA: TGTGCCAGCAGCTTAAGGCGGGCCTCGCCTAATTCACCCCTCCACTTT